Sequencing of this T cell receptor beta chain was carried out in a study of cytomegalovirus exposure and HLA in healthy donors. General observations from the study: When a later analysis compared HLA-associated TCR beta chains with equally common others, the HLA-associated chains turned out to be more clonally expanded and to have lower generation probabilities. In vitro assays verified that three CMV-associated chains recognized CMV antigens specifically.

Healthy bone marrow donors made up the donors. PCR involved 60 Vbeta and 13 Jbeta primers. Data came from immunoSEQ multiplex PCR; TCRdb stores just in-frame clones and leaves some out. Of 150,000 to 200,000 clones in the sample, about four fifths were seen once. As concerns this clone: The antigen is undetermined.

Germline CDR1 SGHVS, CDR2 FQNEAQ. This CDR3 is built from 16 residues. V gave up 2 bases and J gave up 4 bases, with 15 bases separating them. J is TRBJ1-5 and V is TRBV7-8; the D gene is possibly TRBD1 (5 bases). This sequence originates from a man aged 18 to 30 in good health and CMV-seronegative. The sequencing sample was made of PBMCs. CDR3 nucleotide sequence: TGTGCCAGCAGCTTAATCCCACAGGCTTCAAATCAGCCCCAGCATTTT. Protein sequence: CASSLIPQASNQPQHF.